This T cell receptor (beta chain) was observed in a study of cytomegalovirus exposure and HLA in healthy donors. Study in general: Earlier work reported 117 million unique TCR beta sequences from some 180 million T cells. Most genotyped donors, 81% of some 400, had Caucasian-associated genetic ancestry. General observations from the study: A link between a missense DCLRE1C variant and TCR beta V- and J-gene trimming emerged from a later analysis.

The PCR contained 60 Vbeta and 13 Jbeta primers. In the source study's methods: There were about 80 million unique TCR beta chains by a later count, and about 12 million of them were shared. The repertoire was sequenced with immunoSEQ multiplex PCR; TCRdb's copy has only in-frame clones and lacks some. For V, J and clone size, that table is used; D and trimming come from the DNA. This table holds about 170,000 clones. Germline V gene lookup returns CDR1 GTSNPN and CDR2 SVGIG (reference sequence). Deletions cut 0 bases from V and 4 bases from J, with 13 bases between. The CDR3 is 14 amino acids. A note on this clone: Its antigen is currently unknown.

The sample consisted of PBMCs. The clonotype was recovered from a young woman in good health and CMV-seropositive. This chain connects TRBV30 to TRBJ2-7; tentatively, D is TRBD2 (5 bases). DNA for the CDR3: TGTGCCTGGAGTGTCGACGGGGTAAGGTACGAGCAGTACTTC. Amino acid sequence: CAWSVDGVRYEQYF.